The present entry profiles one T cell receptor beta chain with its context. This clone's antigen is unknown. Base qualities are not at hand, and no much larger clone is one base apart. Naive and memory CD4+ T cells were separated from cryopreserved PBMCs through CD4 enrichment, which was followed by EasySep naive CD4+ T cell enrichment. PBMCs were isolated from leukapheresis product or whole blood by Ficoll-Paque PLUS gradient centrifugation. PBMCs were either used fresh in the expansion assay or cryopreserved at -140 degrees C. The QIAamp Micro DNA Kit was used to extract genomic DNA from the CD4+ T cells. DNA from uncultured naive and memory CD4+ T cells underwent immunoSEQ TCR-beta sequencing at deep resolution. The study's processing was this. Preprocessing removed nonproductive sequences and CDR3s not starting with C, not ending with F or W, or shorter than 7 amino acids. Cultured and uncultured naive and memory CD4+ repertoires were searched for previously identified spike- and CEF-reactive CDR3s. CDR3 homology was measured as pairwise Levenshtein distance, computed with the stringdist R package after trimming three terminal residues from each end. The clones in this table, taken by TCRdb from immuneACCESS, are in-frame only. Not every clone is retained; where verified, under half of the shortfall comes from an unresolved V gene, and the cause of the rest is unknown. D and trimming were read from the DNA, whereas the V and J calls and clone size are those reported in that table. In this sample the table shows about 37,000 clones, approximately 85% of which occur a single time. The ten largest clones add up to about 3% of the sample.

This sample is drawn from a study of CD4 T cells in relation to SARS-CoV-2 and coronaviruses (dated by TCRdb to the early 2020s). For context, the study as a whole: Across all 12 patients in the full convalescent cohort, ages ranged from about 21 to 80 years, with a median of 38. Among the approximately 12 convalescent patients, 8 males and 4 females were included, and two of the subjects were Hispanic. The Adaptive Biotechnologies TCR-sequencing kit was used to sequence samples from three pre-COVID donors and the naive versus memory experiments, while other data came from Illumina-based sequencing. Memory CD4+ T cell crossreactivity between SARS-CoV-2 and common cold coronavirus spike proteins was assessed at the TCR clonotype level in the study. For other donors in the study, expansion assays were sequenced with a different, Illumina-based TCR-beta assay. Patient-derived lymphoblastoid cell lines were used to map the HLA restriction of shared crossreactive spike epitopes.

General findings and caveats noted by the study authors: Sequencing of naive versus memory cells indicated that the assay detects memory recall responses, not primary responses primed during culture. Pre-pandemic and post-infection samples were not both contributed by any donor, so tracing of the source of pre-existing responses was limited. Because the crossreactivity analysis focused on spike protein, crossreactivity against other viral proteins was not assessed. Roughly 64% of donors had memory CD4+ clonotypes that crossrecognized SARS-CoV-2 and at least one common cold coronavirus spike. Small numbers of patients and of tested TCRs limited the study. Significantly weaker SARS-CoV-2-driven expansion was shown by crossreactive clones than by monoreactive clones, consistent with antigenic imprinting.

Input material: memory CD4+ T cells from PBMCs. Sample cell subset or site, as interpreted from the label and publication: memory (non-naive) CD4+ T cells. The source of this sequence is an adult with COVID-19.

The CDR3 protein sequence reads: CASRRDRGLNTEAFF. The DNA sequence is given as TGTGCCAGCAGGCGGGACAGGGGGCTTAACACTGAAGCTTTCTTT. This chain joins TRBV27 to TRBJ1-1, and 12 bases in between align with TRBD1. The junction shows trimming of 6 bases on V and 2 bases on J, and the gene matches do not reach 4 bases of it. Looking up the germline V gene (reference sequence) yields CDR1 MNHEY and CDR2 SMNVEV. Including the terminal cysteine and phenylalanine, the CDR3 comprises 15 residues. The read is trimmed to its CDR3 DNA, 45 bases read in frame from base 1.